The clone carrying this TCR beta chain has just a few counts. Its cognate antigen is unknown. Germline values: CDR1 SGHVS, CDR2 FQNEAQ. The CDR3 consists of 14 residues. Trimming cost V 8 bases and J 2 bases, with 10 bases left between them. The record originates from a study of CD8 T cells in ankylosing spondylitis. Regarding the study as a whole: What seemed typical of ankylosing spondylitis blood was a TCR beta motif built from about 8 highly homologous variants. Reports say disease-linked clones showed up significantly more in matched ankylosing spondylitis synovial fluid.

Quantitative 5'-RACE was performed with molecular barcodes, and it yielded the TCR beta libraries. TCRdb ran MiXCR on the 5' RACE reads and lists one entry per CDR3 protein. The repertoire holds around 490,000 distinct CDR3 sequences, with about 5.4% as singletons. The TCR sequence derives from a male donor with ankylosing spondylitis. Sequenced input: blood, either unsorted or a sorted T cell fraction (not recorded which). V is TRBV7-8 and J is TRBJ2-6, with D tentatively TRBD2 (6 bases). CDR3 sequence reads: CASRGVTGANVLTF. CDR3 nucleotides: TGTGCCAGCCGCGGGGTAACTGGGGCCAACGTCCTGACTTTC. Full variable domain (remainder filled in from reference TRBV7-8 and TRBJ2-6): GAGVSQSPRYKVAKRGQDVALRCDPISGHVSLFWYQQALGQGPEFLTYFQNEAQLDKSGLPSDRFFAERPEGSVSTLKIQRTQQEDSAVYLCASRGVTGANVLTFGAGSRLTVL.